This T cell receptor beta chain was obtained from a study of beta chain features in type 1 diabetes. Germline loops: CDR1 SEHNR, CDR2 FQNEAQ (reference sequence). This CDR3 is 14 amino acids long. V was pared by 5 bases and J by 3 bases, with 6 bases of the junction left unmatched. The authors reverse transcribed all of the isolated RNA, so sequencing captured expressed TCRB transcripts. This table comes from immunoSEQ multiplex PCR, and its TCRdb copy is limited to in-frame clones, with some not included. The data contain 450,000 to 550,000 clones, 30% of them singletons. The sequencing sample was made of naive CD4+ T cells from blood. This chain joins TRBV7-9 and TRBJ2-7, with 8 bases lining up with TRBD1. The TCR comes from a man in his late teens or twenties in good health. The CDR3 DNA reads TGTGCCAGCAGCGCACCGGACAGGGACTACGAGCAGTACTTC. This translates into CASSAPDRDYEQYF. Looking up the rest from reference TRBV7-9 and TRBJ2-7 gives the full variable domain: DTGVSQNPRHKITKRGQNVTFRCDPISEHNRLYWYRQTLGQGPEFLTYFQNEAQLEKSRLLSDRFSAERPKGSFSTLEIQRTEQGDSAMYLCASSAPDRDYEQYFGPGTRLTVT.